This TCR beta chain was sequenced during a study of blood T cell repertoires in COVID-19. Study information: Sites across the United States, Italy and Spain contributed samples from acute and convalescent COVID-19.

As processed by the authors: The assay estimated nucleated cells by amplifying reference gene primers. Libraries were prepared by immunoSEQ multiplex PCR; TCRdb keeps only in-frame clonotypes and omits some of them. The V and J calls and the clone size are those of that table, but D and trimming were determined from the DNA. The sample lists about 280,000 clones; approximately 85% were seen once. Trimming cost V 3 bases and J 5 bases, with 10 bases left between them. Germline assignment: CDR1 SGHNT and CDR2 YENEEA. The CDR3 has 13 amino acids. The sample was peripheral blood. The rearrangement uses TRBV11-3 and TRBJ1-1, with D possibly TRBD1 on 5 matching bases. This sequence was found in a man aged 18 to 35 with active or convalescent COVID-19. CDR3 DNA: TGTGCCAGCAGCTTGTCCGGGGGTACTGAAGCTTTCTTT. Translation: CASSLSGGTEAFF. Combining the CDR3 with reference TRBV11-3 and TRBJ1-1 gives the whole variable domain EAGVVQSPRYKIIEKKQPVAFWCNPISGHNTLYWYLQNLGQGPELLIRYENEEAVDDSQLPKDRFSAERLKGVDSTLKIQPAELGDSAVYLCASSLSGGTEAFFGQGTRLTVV.